A selection of T cell receptor beta chains follows, all from one sample in a study of T-cell reconstitution after alpha-beta-depleted transplantation in children. TCRdb re-called the PCR reads through MiXCR, storing one row per CDR3 protein. The sample has about 360,000 distinct CDR3 sequences; about an eighth are singletons. The material was PBMCs, obtained from the stem cell graft. The origin of the receptors is a human donor who donated a stem cell graft to a child with Fanconi anemia. CDR3s include the opening cysteine and the closing phenylalanine or tryptophan. The order of the fields is J gene, D gene, clone size, CDR3 length, V gene, CDR3 protein, CDR3 DNA. A D gene is named only where the DNA matches it firmly. The size entry is marked missing in some rows and otherwise reads once, few, many or a size class.

j_call: TRBJ2-5; d_call: .; clone_size: many; cdr3_length: 13; v_call: TRBV15; cdr3_aa: CATSRDLVETQYF; cdr3_nt: TGTGCCACCAGCAGAGATCTGGTTGAGACCCAGTACTTC
j_call: TRBJ2-2; d_call: TRBD1; clone_size: .; cdr3_length: 17; v_call: TRBV12-3/TRBV12-4; cdr3_aa: CASSHRGGLWNTGELFF; cdr3_nt: TGTGCCAGCAGCCACAGGGGCGGATTATGGAACACCGGGGAGCTGTTTTTT
j_call: TRBJ1-1; d_call: .; clone_size: .; cdr3_length: 15; v_call: TRBV12-3/TRBV12-4; cdr3_aa: CASSRSTGLNTEAFF; cdr3_nt: TGTGCCAGCAGCCGATCGACAGGATTGAACACTGAAGCTTTCTTT
j_call: TRBJ1-5; d_call: .; clone_size: few; cdr3_length: 15; v_call: TRBV28; cdr3_aa: CASSSYRVGNQPQHF; cdr3_nt: TGTGCCAGCAGTTCCTATCGGGTTGGCAATCAGCCCCAGCATTTT
j_call: TRBJ1-1; d_call: .; clone_size: few; cdr3_length: 13; v_call: TRBV7-6; cdr3_aa: CASSLLKGGEAFF; cdr3_nt: TGTGCCAGCAGCTTATTAAAAGGTGGTGAAGCTTTCTTT
j_call: TRBJ2-1; d_call: TRBD2; clone_size: few; cdr3_length: 17; v_call: TRBV7-9; cdr3_aa: CASSRPGTSGGRLRQFF; cdr3_nt: TGTGCCAGCAGCCGTCCCGGGACTAGCGGGGGAAGGTTAAGGCAGTTCTTC
j_call: TRBJ1-2; d_call: .; clone_size: .; cdr3_length: 15; v_call: TRBV6-2/TRBV6-3; cdr3_aa: CASAEADKHVYGYTF; cdr3_nt: TGTGCCAGCGCGGAGGCAGACAAACACGTCTATGGCTACACCTTC
j_call: TRBJ1-2; d_call: .; clone_size: .; cdr3_length: 15; v_call: TRBV4-1; cdr3_aa: CASSKGTFANYGYTF; cdr3_nt: TGCGCCAGCAGCAAAGGGACGTTTGCTAACTATGGCTACACCTTC
j_call: TRBJ2-6; d_call: .; clone_size: many; cdr3_length: 15; v_call: TRBV29-1; cdr3_aa: CSVVASLSGANVLTF; cdr3_nt: TGCAGCGTTGTTGCCTCCCTCTCTGGGGCCAACGTCCTGACTTTC
j_call: TRBJ1-3; d_call: .; clone_size: many; cdr3_length: 17; v_call: TRBV9; cdr3_aa: CASSVDWAGSSGNTIYF; cdr3_nt: TGTGCCAGCAGCGTAGATTGGGCAGGGTCATCTGGAAACACCATATATTTT
j_call: TRBJ1-1; d_call: .; clone_size: few; cdr3_length: 15; v_call: TRBV12-3/TRBV12-4; cdr3_aa: CASSRGAIMNTEAFF; cdr3_nt: TGTGCCAGCAGCAGAGGGGCTATTATGAACACTGAAGCTTTCTTT
j_call: TRBJ1-1; d_call: .; clone_size: .; cdr3_length: 14; v_call: TRBV6-5; cdr3_aa: CASSTTGSNTEAFF; cdr3_nt: TGTGCCAGCAGCACGACAGGCAGTAACACTGAAGCTTTCTTT
j_call: TRBJ1-1; d_call: .; clone_size: .; cdr3_length: 13; v_call: TRBV20-1; cdr3_aa: CSASPGPSREAFF; cdr3_nt: TGCAGTGCTAGCCCTGGACCGTCCCGCGAAGCTTTCTTT
j_call: TRBJ2-1; d_call: .; clone_size: .; cdr3_length: 13; v_call: TRBV18; cdr3_aa: CASSPPGGYEQFF; cdr3_nt: TGTGCCAGCTCACCACCGGGGGGTTATGAGCAGTTCTTC
j_call: TRBJ1-3; d_call: .; clone_size: many; cdr3_length: 19; v_call: TRBV11-2; cdr3_aa: CASSLVLAVGSPSGNTIYF; cdr3_nt: TGTGCCAGCAGCTTAGTCTTAGCAGTCGGGAGCCCCTCTGGAAACACCATATATTTT
j_call: TRBJ1-6; d_call: .; clone_size: .; cdr3_length: 14; v_call: TRBV4-3; cdr3_aa: CASSQGRYNSPLHF; cdr3_nt: TGCGCCAGCAGCCAAGGACGGTATAATTCACCCCTCCACTTT
j_call: TRBJ1-5; d_call: .; clone_size: few; cdr3_length: 16; v_call: TRBV5-6; cdr3_aa: CASSRRIGRANQPQHF; cdr3_nt: TGTGCCAGCAGCCGCAGGATAGGAAGGGCCAATCAGCCCCAGCATTTT
j_call: TRBJ2-1; d_call: .; clone_size: .; cdr3_length: 16; v_call: TRBV12-3/TRBV12-4; cdr3_aa: CASSAPKAEAYNEQFF; cdr3_nt: TGTGCCAGCAGTGCCCCTAAAGCGGAGGCCTACAATGAGCAGTTCTTC
j_call: TRBJ2-2; d_call: TRBD1; clone_size: many; cdr3_length: 15; v_call: TRBV12-3/TRBV12-4; cdr3_aa: CASSSRTGSRGELFF; cdr3_nt: TGTGCCAGCAGTTCGAGGACAGGGAGTCGCGGGGAGCTGTTTTTT
j_call: TRBJ1-2; d_call: .; clone_size: many; cdr3_length: 14; v_call: TRBV5-1; cdr3_aa: CASSYGTPSGGYTF; cdr3_nt: TGCGCCAGCAGCTACGGGACTCCATCGGGAGGCTACACCTTC
j_call: TRBJ1-5; d_call: .; clone_size: few; cdr3_length: 15; v_call: TRBV7-2; cdr3_aa: CASSLVHGYNQPQHF; cdr3_nt: TGTGCCAGCAGCTTAGTACACGGATACAATCAGCCCCAGCATTTT
j_call: TRBJ2-7; d_call: .; clone_size: few; cdr3_length: 12; v_call: TRBV5-1; cdr3_aa: CASSLEGDEQYF; cdr3_nt: TGCGCCAGCAGCTTAGAAGGGGACGAGCAGTACTTC
j_call: TRBJ2-3; d_call: .; clone_size: .; cdr3_length: 15; v_call: TRBV20-1; cdr3_aa: CSARPDGRTLDTQYF; cdr3_nt: TGCAGTGCTAGACCCGACGGGCGGACCTTAGATACGCAGTATTTT
j_call: TRBJ2-3; d_call: .; clone_size: .; cdr3_length: 15; v_call: TRBV7-9; cdr3_aa: CASSPRDTRGDTQYF; cdr3_nt: TGTGCCAGCAGCCCCCGGGACACCCGGGGGGATACGCAGTATTTT
j_call: TRBJ1-1; d_call: .; clone_size: .; cdr3_length: 14; v_call: TRBV11-2; cdr3_aa: CASSSLPGVTEAFF; cdr3_nt: TGTGCCAGCAGCTCTCTCCCCGGGGTCACTGAAGCTTTCTTT
j_call: TRBJ2-5; d_call: TRBD1; clone_size: few; cdr3_length: 13; v_call: TRBV20-1; cdr3_aa: CSARDDRGETQYF; cdr3_nt: TGCAGTGCTAGAGATGACAGGGGAGAGACCCAGTACTTC
j_call: TRBJ2-3; d_call: TRBD2; clone_size: .; cdr3_length: 13; v_call: TRBV19; cdr3_aa: CASSPGLADTQYF; cdr3_nt: TGTGCCAGTAGTCCGGGACTAGCCGATACGCAGTATTTT
j_call: TRBJ2-7; d_call: TRBD1; clone_size: many; cdr3_length: 13; v_call: TRBV29-1; cdr3_aa: CSVELGQGYEQYF; cdr3_nt: TGCAGCGTTGAATTGGGACAGGGCTACGAGCAGTACTTC
j_call: TRBJ2-1; d_call: .; clone_size: few; cdr3_length: 14; v_call: TRBV7-6; cdr3_aa: CASSLAPGQDEQFF; cdr3_nt: TGTGCCAGCAGCTTAGCGCCAGGTCAAGATGAGCAGTTCTTC
j_call: TRBJ1-2; d_call: .; clone_size: .; cdr3_length: 13; v_call: TRBV2; cdr3_aa: CASTLGGAAGYTF; cdr3_nt: TGTGCCAGCACGCTGGGGGGCGCGGCCGGCTACACCTTC
j_call: TRBJ1-2; d_call: TRBD1; clone_size: few; cdr3_length: 15; v_call: TRBV5-1; cdr3_aa: CASSPGSDRGYGYTF; cdr3_nt: TGCGCCAGCAGCCCTGGAAGTGACAGGGGATATGGCTACACCTTC
j_call: TRBJ2-3; d_call: .; clone_size: many; cdr3_length: 14; v_call: TRBV7-9; cdr3_aa: CASSPQGSTDTQYF; cdr3_nt: TGTGCCAGCAGCCCCCAGGGGAGCACAGATACGCAGTATTTT
j_call: TRBJ2-7; d_call: .; clone_size: .; cdr3_length: 16; v_call: TRBV6-2/TRBV6-3; cdr3_aa: CASSLAGGENSYEQYF; cdr3_nt: TGTGCCAGCAGTCTTGCCGGGGGAGAGAACTCCTACGAGCAGTACTTC
j_call: TRBJ1-3; d_call: .; clone_size: .; cdr3_length: 15; v_call: TRBV5-1; cdr3_aa: CASSPGLPSGNTIYF; cdr3_nt: TGCGCCAGCAGCCCAGGACTGCCCTCTGGAAACACCATATATTTT
j_call: TRBJ2-1; d_call: TRBD2; clone_size: .; cdr3_length: 16; v_call: TRBV4-3; cdr3_aa: CASSQEASGGAFEQFF; cdr3_nt: TGCGCCAGCAGCCAAGAAGCAAGCGGGGGGGCCTTTGAGCAGTTCTTC
j_call: TRBJ2-1; d_call: .; clone_size: few; cdr3_length: 13; v_call: TRBV11-2; cdr3_aa: CASSLVNVDEQFF; cdr3_nt: TGTGCCAGCAGCTTAGTCAACGTCGATGAGCAGTTCTTC
j_call: TRBJ2-3; d_call: .; clone_size: many; cdr3_length: 20; v_call: TRBV13; cdr3_aa: CASSLYHRARGKFSPDTQYF; cdr3_nt: TGTGCCAGCAGCTTATATCATCGCGCCAGAGGGAAGTTCAGCCCAGATACGCAGTATTTT
j_call: TRBJ2-2; d_call: TRBD2; clone_size: few; cdr3_length: 14; v_call: TRBV3-1; cdr3_aa: CASSLNAGAGELFF; cdr3_nt: TGTGCCAGCAGCCTGAACGCGGGGGCCGGGGAGCTGTTTTTT
j_call: TRBJ2-1; d_call: .; clone_size: few; cdr3_length: 15; v_call: TRBV9; cdr3_aa: CASSAGPYLYNEQFF; cdr3_nt: TGTGCCAGCAGCGCCGGGCCTTACCTTTACAATGAGCAGTTCTTC
j_call: TRBJ1-1; d_call: .; clone_size: many; cdr3_length: 16; v_call: TRBV4-3; cdr3_aa: CASSQVAGAENTEAFF; cdr3_nt: TGCGCCAGCAGCCAAGTGGCCGGGGCAGAGAACACTGAAGCTTTCTTT
j_call: TRBJ2-3; d_call: .; clone_size: .; cdr3_length: 18; v_call: TRBV4-3; cdr3_aa: CASSQDYLRGTSTDTQYF; cdr3_nt: TGCGCCAGCAGCCAGGACTATCTCAGGGGTACTAGCACAGATACGCAGTATTTT
j_call: TRBJ1-2; d_call: .; clone_size: few; cdr3_length: 14; v_call: TRBV5-5; cdr3_aa: CASSSTGTDGGYTF; cdr3_nt: TGTGCCAGCAGTTCTACAGGGACGGACGGAGGCTACACCTTC
j_call: TRBJ2-1; d_call: .; clone_size: few; cdr3_length: 15; v_call: TRBV9; cdr3_aa: CASSVGGGVSNEQFF; cdr3_nt: TGTGCCAGCAGCGTAGGCGGGGGCGTAAGCAATGAGCAGTTCTTC
j_call: TRBJ2-7; d_call: TRBD2; clone_size: few; cdr3_length: 15; v_call: TRBV5-1; cdr3_aa: CASSPGTSESYEQYF; cdr3_nt: TGCGCCAGCAGCCCCGGGACTAGCGAATCCTACGAGCAGTACTTC
j_call: TRBJ2-4; d_call: .; clone_size: .; cdr3_length: 16; v_call: TRBV6-1; cdr3_aa: CASPPGPGVAKNIQYF; cdr3_nt: TGTGCCAGCCCCCCCGGGCCCGGGGTAGCCAAAAACATTCAGTACTTC
j_call: TRBJ2-3; d_call: .; clone_size: .; cdr3_length: 16; v_call: TRBV10-3; cdr3_aa: CAISESKGHGTDTQYF; cdr3_nt: TGTGCCATCAGTGAGTCGAAGGGGCACGGCACAGATACGCAGTATTTT
j_call: TRBJ2-2; d_call: .; clone_size: many; cdr3_length: 15; v_call: TRBV7-3; cdr3_aa: CASTEDFANTGELFF; cdr3_nt: TGTGCCAGCACCGAAGACTTCGCGAACACCGGGGAGCTGTTTTTT
j_call: TRBJ1-1; d_call: .; clone_size: .; cdr3_length: 12; v_call: TRBV20-1; cdr3_aa: CSARDYRVGAFF; cdr3_nt: TGCAGTGCTAGAGACTACAGGGTCGGGGCTTTCTTT
j_call: TRBJ2-5; d_call: TRBD1; clone_size: .; cdr3_length: 16; v_call: TRBV6-2/TRBV6-3; cdr3_aa: CASSSPTGTGIRTQYF; cdr3_nt: TGTGCCAGCAGTTCCCCGACCGGGACAGGGATAAGGACCCAGTACTTC
j_call: TRBJ2-2; d_call: .; clone_size: few; cdr3_length: 15; v_call: TRBV6-5; cdr3_aa: CASSYRGVVTGELFF; cdr3_nt: TGTGCCAGCAGTTACAGGGGCGTCGTAACCGGGGAGCTGTTTTTT
j_call: TRBJ2-2; d_call: TRBD2; clone_size: many; cdr3_length: 16; v_call: TRBV12-3/TRBV12-4; cdr3_aa: CASSFGLAGDTGELFF; cdr3_nt: TGTGCCAGCAGTTTCGGACTAGCGGGGGACACCGGGGAGCTGTTTTTT
j_call: TRBJ1-4; d_call: .; clone_size: .; cdr3_length: 14; v_call: TRBV20-1; cdr3_aa: CSARDSRGGEKLFF; cdr3_nt: TGCAGTGCTAGAGATTCCAGGGGTGGTGAAAAACTGTTTTTT
j_call: TRBJ2-5; d_call: .; clone_size: .; cdr3_length: 14; v_call: TRBV5-1; cdr3_aa: CASSPQGAQETQYF; cdr3_nt: TGCGCCAGCAGCCCACAGGGCGCCCAAGAGACCCAGTACTTC